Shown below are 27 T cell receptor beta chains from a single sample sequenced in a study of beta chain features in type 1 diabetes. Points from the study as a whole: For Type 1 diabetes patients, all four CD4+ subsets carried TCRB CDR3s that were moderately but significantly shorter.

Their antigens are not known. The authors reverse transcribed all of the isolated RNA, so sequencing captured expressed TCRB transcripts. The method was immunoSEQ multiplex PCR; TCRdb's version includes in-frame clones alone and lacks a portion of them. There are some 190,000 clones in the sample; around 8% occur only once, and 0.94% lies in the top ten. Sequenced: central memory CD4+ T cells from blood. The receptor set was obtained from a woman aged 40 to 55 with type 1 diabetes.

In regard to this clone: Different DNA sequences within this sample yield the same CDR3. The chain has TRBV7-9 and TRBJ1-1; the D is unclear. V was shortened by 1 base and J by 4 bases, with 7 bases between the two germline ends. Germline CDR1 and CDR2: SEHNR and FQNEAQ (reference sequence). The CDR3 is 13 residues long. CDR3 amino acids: CASSLGTGTEAFF. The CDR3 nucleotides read TGTGCCAGCAGCTTAGGAACTGGCACTGAAGCTTTCTTT.

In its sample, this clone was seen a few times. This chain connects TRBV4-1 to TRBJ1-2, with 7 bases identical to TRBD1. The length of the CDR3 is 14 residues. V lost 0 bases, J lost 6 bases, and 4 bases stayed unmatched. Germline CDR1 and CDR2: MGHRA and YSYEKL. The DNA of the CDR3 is TGCGCCAGCAGCCAAGACAGGGGGGCCCATGGCTACACCTTC. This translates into CASSQDRGAHGYTF.

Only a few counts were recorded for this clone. CDR3 in DNA: TGTGCCATCAGTGAGTCGAGGACTAGCGGAAATGAGCAGTTCTTC. Residues: CAISESRTSGNEQFF. J is TRBJ2-1 and V is TRBV10-3; 10 bases align to TRBD2. The J segment lost 7 bases and the V segment lost 0 bases, leaving 3 bases of the junction unmatched. The CDR3 totals 15 residues. CDR1 ENHRY and CDR2 SYGVKD come from the germline V gene.

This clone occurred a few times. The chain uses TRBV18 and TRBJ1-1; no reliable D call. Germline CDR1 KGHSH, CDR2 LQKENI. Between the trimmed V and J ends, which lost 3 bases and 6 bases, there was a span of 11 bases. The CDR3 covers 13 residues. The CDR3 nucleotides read TGTGCCAGCTCACCCCCCATGAGCCCTGAAGCTTTCTTT. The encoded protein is CASSPPMSPEAFF.

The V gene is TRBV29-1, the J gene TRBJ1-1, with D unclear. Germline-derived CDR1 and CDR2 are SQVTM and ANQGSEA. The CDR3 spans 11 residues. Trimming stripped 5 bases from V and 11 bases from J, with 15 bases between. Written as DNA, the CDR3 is TGCAGCGTTATGGAGGGAACGGGGGCTTTCTTT. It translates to CSVMEGTGAFF.

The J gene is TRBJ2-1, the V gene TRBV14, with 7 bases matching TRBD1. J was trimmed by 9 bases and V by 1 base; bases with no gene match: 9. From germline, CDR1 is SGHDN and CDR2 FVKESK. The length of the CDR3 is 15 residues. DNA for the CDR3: TGTGCCAGCAGCCAAGGACAGGGACGGTACGCTGAGCAGTTCTTC. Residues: CASSQGQGRYAEQFF. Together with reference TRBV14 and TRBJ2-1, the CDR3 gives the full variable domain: EAGVTQFPSHSVIEKGQTVTLRCDPISGHDNLYWYRRVMGKEIKFLLHFVKESKQDESGMPNNRFLAERTGGTYSTLKVQPAELEDSGVYFCASSQGQGRYAEQFFGPGTRLTVL.

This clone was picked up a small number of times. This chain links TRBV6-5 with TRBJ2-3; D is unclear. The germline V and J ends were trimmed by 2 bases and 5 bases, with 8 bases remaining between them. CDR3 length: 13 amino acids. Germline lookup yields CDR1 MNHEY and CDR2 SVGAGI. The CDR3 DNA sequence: TGTGCCAGCAGTTACAGAGCCCGAGATACGCAGTATTTT. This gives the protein CASSYRARDTQYF.

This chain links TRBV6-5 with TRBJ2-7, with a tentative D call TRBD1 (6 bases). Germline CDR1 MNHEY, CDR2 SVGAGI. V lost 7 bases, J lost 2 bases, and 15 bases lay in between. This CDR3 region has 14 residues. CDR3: CASNLTGCPYEQYF. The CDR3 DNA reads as TGTGCCAGCAACTTAACAGGGTGTCCCTACGAGCAGTACTTC.

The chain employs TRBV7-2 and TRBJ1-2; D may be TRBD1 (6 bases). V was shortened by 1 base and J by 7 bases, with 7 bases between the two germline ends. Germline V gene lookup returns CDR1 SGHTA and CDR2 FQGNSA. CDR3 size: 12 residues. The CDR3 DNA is TGTGCCAGCAGCTTAGACAGGGTTGGCTACACCTTC. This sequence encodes CASSLDRVGYTF.

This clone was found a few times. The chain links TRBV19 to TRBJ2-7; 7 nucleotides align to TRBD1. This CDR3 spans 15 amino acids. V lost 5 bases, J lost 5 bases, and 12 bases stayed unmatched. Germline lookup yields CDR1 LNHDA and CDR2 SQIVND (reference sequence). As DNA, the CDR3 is TGTGCCAGTAGTTTCCGCCGGCAGGGGGTTAACGAGCAGTACTTC. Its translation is CASSFRRQGVNEQYF.

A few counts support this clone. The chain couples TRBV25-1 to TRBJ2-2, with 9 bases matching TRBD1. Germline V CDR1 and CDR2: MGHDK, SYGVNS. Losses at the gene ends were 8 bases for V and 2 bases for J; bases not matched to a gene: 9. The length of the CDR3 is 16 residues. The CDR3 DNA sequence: TGTGCCAGCGTCGGACGGGACAGGGCCAACACCGGGGAGCTGTTTTTT. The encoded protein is CASVGRDRANTGELFF.

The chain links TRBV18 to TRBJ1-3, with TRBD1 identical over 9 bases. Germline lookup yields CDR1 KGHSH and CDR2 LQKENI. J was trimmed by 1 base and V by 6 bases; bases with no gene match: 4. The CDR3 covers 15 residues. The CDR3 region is CASSAGTGSGNTIYF. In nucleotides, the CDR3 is TGTGCCAGCTCCGCCGGGACAGGGTCTGGAAACACCATATATTTT.

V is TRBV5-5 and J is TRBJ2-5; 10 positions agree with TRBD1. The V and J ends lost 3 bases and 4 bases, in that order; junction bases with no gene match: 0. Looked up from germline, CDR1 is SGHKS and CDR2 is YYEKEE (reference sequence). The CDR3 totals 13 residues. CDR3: CASSWDRGETQYF. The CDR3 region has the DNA TGTGCCAGCAGCTGGGACAGGGGAGAGACCCAGTACTTC.

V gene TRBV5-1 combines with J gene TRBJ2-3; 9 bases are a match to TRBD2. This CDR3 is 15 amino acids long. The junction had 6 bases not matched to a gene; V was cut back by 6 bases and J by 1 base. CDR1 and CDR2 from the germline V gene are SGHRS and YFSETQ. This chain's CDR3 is CASNSGSLRTDTQYF. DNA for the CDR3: TGCGCCAGCAATAGCGGGAGCCTACGCACAGATACGCAGTATTTT.

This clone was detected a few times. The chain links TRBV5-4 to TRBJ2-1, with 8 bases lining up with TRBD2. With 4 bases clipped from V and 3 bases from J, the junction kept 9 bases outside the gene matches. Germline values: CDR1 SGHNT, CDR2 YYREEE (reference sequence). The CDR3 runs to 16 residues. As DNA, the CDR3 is TGTGCCAGCAGCGGGGGGCTAGCGGGCCTCTACAATGAGCAGTTCTTC. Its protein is CASSGGLAGLYNEQFF.

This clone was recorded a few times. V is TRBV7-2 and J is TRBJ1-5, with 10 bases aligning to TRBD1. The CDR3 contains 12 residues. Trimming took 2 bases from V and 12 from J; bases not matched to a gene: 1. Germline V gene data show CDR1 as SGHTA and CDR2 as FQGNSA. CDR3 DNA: TGTGCCAGCAGCTTATGGGACAGGGGCCAGCATTTT. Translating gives CASSLWDRGQHF. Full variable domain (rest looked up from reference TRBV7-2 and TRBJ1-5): GAGVSQSPSNKVTEKGKDVELRCDPISGHTALYWYRQSLGQGLEFLIYFQGNSAPDKSGLPSDRFSAERTGGSVSTLTIQRTQQEDSAVYLCASSLWDRGQHFGDGTRLSIL.

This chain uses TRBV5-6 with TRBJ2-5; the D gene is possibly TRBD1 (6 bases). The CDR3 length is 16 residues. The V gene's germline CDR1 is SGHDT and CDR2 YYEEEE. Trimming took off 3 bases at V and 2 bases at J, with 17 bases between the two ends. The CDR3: CASSSVINRVQETQYF. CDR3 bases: TGTGCCAGCAGCTCCGTGATAAACAGGGTACAAGAGACCCAGTACTTC.

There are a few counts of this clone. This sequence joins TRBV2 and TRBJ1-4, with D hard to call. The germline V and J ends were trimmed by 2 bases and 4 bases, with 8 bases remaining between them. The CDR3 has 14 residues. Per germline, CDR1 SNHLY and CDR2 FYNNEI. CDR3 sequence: CASSEQADNEKLFF. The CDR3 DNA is TGTGCCAGCAGTGAACAGGCAGATAATGAAAAACTGTTTTTT. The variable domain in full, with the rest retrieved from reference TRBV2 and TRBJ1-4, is EPEVTQTPSHQVTQMGQEVILRCVPISNHLYFYWYRQILGQKVEFLVSFYNNEISEKSEIFDDQFSVERPDGSNFTLKIRSTKLEDSAMYFCASSEQADNEKLFFGSGTQLSVL.

This CDR3 is CASSRGQPGHEKLFF. CDR3 bases: TGTGCCAGCAGCCGCGGACAGCCCGGCCATGAAAAACTGTTTTTT. The rearrangement joins TRBV9 to TRBJ1-4; a possible D gene is TRBD1 (6 bases). Trimming removed 4 bases from V and 6 bases from J, with 16 bases in between. The CDR3 totals 15 residues. Germline assignment: CDR1 SGDLS and CDR2 YYNGEE.

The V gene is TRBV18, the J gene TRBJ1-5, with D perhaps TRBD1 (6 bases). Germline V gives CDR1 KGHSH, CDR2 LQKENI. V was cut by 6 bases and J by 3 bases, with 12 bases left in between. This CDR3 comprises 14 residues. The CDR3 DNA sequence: TGTGCCAGCTCCCCGACAGGAGTCAATCAGCCCCAGCATTTT. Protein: CASSPTGVNQPQHF.

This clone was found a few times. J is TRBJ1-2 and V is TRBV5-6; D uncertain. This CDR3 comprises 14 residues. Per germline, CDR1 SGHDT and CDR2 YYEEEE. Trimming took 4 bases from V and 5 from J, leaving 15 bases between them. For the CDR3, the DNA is TGTGCCAGCAGCGCTCGAGATCTCCTTTATGGCTACACCTTC. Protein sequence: CASSARDLLYGYTF. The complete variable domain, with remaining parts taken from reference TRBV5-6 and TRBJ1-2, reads DAGVTQSPTHLIKTRGQQVTLRCSPKSGHDTVSWYQQALGQGPQFIFQYYEEEERQRGNFPDRFSGHQFPNYSSELNVNALLLGDSALYLCASSARDLLYGYTFGSGTRLTVV.

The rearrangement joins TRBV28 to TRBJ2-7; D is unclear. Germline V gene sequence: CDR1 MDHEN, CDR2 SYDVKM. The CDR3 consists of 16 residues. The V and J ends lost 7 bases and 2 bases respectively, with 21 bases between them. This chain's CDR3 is CASTRSIHLITYEQYF. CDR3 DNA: TGTGCCAGCACCCGGAGCATACACCTAATTACCTACGAGCAGTACTTC.

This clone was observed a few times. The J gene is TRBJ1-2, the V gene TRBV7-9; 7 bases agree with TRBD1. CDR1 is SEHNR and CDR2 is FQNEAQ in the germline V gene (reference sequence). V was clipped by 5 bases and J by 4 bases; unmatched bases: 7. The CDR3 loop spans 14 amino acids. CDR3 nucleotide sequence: TGTGCCAGCAGCATGGGACAGAGTTTCTATGGCTACACCTTC. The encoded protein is CASSMGQSFYGYTF.

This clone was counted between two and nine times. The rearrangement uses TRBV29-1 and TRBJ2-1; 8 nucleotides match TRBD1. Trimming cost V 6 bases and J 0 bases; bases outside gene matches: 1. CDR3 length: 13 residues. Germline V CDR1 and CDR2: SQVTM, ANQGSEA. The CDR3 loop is CSVGTGSYNEQFF. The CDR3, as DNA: TGCAGCGTAGGGACAGGCTCCTACAATGAGCAGTTCTTC.

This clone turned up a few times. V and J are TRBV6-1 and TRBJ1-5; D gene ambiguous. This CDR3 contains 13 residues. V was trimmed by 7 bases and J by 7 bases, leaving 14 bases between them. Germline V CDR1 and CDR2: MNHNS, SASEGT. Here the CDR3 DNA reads TGTGCCAGCAAGGGAGCGGAGGCCCAGCCCCAGCATTTT. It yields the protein CASKGAEAQPQHF.

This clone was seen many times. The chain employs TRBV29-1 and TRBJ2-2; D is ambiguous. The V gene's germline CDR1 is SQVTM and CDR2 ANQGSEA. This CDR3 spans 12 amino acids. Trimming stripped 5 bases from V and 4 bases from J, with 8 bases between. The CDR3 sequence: CSVSTFTGELFF. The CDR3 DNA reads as TGCAGCGTTTCGACATTCACCGGGGAGCTGTTTTTT.

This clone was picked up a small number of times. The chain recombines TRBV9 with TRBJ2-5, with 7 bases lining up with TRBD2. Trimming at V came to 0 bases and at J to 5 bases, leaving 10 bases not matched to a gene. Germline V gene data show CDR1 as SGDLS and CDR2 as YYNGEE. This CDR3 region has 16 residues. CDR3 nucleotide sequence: TGTGCCAGCAGCGTAGGAATCGGGACTAAGGCGGAGACCCAGTACTTC. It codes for CASSVGIGTKAETQYF.